These 21 T cell receptor beta chains were sequenced from one sample in a study of shared clonotypes between healthy human individuals. The method was immunoSEQ multiplex PCR; TCRdb's version includes in-frame clones alone and lacks a portion of them. Of about 2.1 million clones in the sample, more than 85% were seen once. The naive CD8 population came from CD45RO-negative cells selected for CCR7, without terminally differentiated effector memory CD45RA+ cells. Sequenced sample: naive CD8+ T cells from PBMCs. The receptors originated from a man aged 18 to 30 in good health. Some clones in this sample may be carry-over from other donors' samples.

The chain joins TRBV28 to TRBJ2-3; D not resolved. Trimming left V 2 bases short and J 0 bases short, with 15 bases between. The CDR3 sequence is 17 residues long. Germline V gene sequence: CDR1 MDHEN, CDR2 SYDVKM. The CDR3 coding sequence is TGTGCCAGCAGTTTACCCAGGCCTATAACAAGCACAGATACGCAGTATTTT. This sequence encodes CASSLPRPITSTDTQYF.

Only a few counts were recorded for this clone. This chain connects TRBV4-1 to TRBJ1-3; possibly TRBD1 for D (5 bases). This CDR3 comprises 15 residues. V lost 0 bases and J 2 bases, leaving 8 bases between the germline ends. Looked up from germline, CDR1 is MGHRA and CDR2 is YSYEKL. This CDR3 is CASSQERGAGNTIYF. Written as DNA, the CDR3 is TGCGCCAGCAGCCAAGAACGAGGGGCTGGAAACACCATATATTTT.

The chain links TRBV29-1 to TRBJ2-5; the D gene is possibly TRBD2 (5 bases). V was clipped by 0 bases and J by 2 bases, with 13 bases between them. Germline CDR1 and CDR2: SQVTM and ANQGSEA. This CDR3 contains 15 residues. CDR3 sequence: CSVEERGIRQETQYF. The CDR3 bases are TGCAGCGTTGAAGAACGAGGGATTAGGCAAGAGACCCAGTACTTC. Based on the CDR3 plus reference TRBV29-1 and TRBJ2-5, the full variable domain is SAVISQKPSRDICQRGTSLTIQCQVDSQVTMMFWYRQQPGQSLTLIATANQGSEATYESGFVIDKFPISRPNLTFSTLTVSNMSPEDSSIYLCSVEERGIRQETQYFGPGTRLLVL.

This chain links TRBV7-9 with TRBJ2-2; D possibly corresponds to TRBD1 (6 bases). CDR3 length equals 16 residues. In germline, CDR1 is SEHNR, CDR2 FQNEAQ (reference sequence). The ends were cut back, 7 bases at V and 2 bases at J, with 17 bases in the middle. For the CDR3, the DNA is TGTGCCAGCATAGGAAGGACAGAACTCAACACCGGGGAGCTGTTTTTT. It is translated as CASIGRTELNTGELFF.

Note on this clone: Distinct nucleotide sequences in the sample also encode this CDR3. This sequence joins TRBV7-8 and TRBJ2-7; 8 bases align to TRBD1. CDR3 length: 15 amino acids. Germline CDR1 is SGHVS and CDR2 is FQNEAQ. V shed 1 base and J 3 bases; nucleotides not matched to a gene: 5. The DNA for the CDR3 is TGTGCCAGCAGCTTAGGCAGGGGGCTCGACTACGAGCAGTACTTC. This sequence encodes CASSLGRGLDYEQYF.

The CDR3 is CASSPGLSDPGEQFF. CDR3 DNA: TGTGCCAGCAGCCCGGGACTTTCCGACCCCGGTGAGCAGTTCTTC. The chain couples TRBV28 to TRBJ2-1, with D possibly being TRBD2 (6 bases). CDR3 length: 15 amino acids. The germline V and J ends were trimmed by 6 bases and 9 bases, with 21 bases remaining between them. Germline CDR1 and CDR2: MDHEN and SYDVKM.

This chain joins TRBV7-9 and TRBJ2-6; 8 positions match TRBD1. The CDR3 has 18 residues. Germline CDR1 SEHNR, CDR2 FQNEAQ (reference sequence). J was trimmed by 0 bases and V by 8 bases; bases with no gene match: 12. The CDR3 reads CASRLGTGVPSGANVLTF. The CDR3 nucleotides are TGTGCCAGCCGACTCGGGACAGGTGTCCCCTCTGGGGCCAACGTCCTGACTTTC.

V and J are TRBV7-9 and TRBJ1-2; D is possibly TRBD1 (5 bases). Trimming removed 4 bases from V and 5 bases from J, with 17 bases in between. In germline, CDR1 is SEHNR, CDR2 FQNEAQ (reference sequence). The CDR3 is 15 residues long. The CDR3 region has the DNA TGTGCCAGCAGCTCAGGGAGCGGGGAGATATATGGCTACACCTTC. It codes for CASSSGSGEIYGYTF.

This clone has only one observation. The chain is built from TRBV18 and TRBJ2-1; D gene ambiguous. Per germline, CDR1 KGHSH and CDR2 LQKENI. V was pared by 0 bases and J by 1 base, with 7 bases between. This CDR3 region has 15 residues. CDR3 protein: CASSPPGVSYNEQFF. The CDR3 bases are TGTGCCAGCTCACCACCTGGGGTTTCCTACAATGAGCAGTTCTTC.

The rearrangement joins TRBV5-8 to TRBJ1-1; D call uncertain. CDR3 length: 11 amino acids. Germline V lookup: CDR1 SGHTS, CDR2 YDEGEE. V lost 1 base to trimming and J lost 6 bases, with 4 bases between them. The CDR3 nucleotides are TGTGCCAGCAGCTTGATCCCTGAAGCTTTCTTT. As protein: CASSLIPEAFF.

The V gene is TRBV4-1, the J gene TRBJ2-3, with no clear D. V lost 0 bases, J lost 3 bases, and 7 bases lay in between. The germline gives CDR1 MGHRA, CDR2 YSYEKL. The CDR3 runs to 14 residues. The chain's CDR3 is CASSQEARTDTQYF. Written as DNA, the CDR3 is TGCGCCAGCAGCCAAGAGGCGCGGACAGATACGCAGTATTTT.

This clone showed up just once. The CDR3 protein is CASSKGHRETQYF. The CDR3 coding sequence is TGTGCCAGCAGCAAAGGCCACCGAGAGACCCAGTACTTC. V usage is TRBV9 and J usage is TRBJ2-5; unclear D gene. Germline values: CDR1 SGDLS, CDR2 YYNGEE. V lost 4 bases to trimming and J lost 4 bases, with 11 bases between them. The CDR3 consists of 13 residues.

This clone came up once. Other nucleotide sequences in the sample specify the same CDR3. The CDR3 bases are TGTGCCAGTAGTATAGTGGGTTCCTACGAGCAGTACTTC. Encoded protein: CASSIVGSYEQYF. The rearrangement links TRBV19 to TRBJ2-7, with unresolved D. The CDR3 contains 13 residues. CDR1 is LNHDA and CDR2 is SQIVND in the germline V gene (reference sequence). Trimming pared 1 base from V and 1 base from J, leaving 5 bases between.

The gene calls are TRBV10-3 and TRBJ2-3; 10 bases match TRBD1. The J segment lost 5 bases and the V segment lost 10 bases, leaving 3 bases of the junction unmatched. CDR1 and CDR2 from the germline V gene are ENHRY and SYGVKD. This CDR3 is 12 amino acids long. The CDR3 nucleotides are TGTGCCACGGGACAGGGGATAGATACGCAGTATTTT. Encoded protein: CATGQGIDTQYF.

Comments on this clone: The identical CDR3 is also encoded by other nucleotide sequences in the sample. This chain uses TRBV11-2 with TRBJ2-7; 7 bases map to TRBD2. There are 15 residues in the CDR3. V shed 0 bases, J shed 5 bases, and the junction held 7 bases outside the gene matches. CDR1 is SGHAT and CDR2 is FQNNGV in the germline V gene. Written as DNA, the CDR3 is TGTGCCAGCAGCTTAGAGTGGCGGGAGTATGACGAGCAGTACTTC. Translated: CASSLEWREYDEQYF.

Note on this clone: This sample includes further DNA sequences coding for the same CDR3. This rearrangement joins TRBV28 to TRBJ2-7; a weak D match, TRBD2 (6 bases). In germline, CDR1 is MDHEN, CDR2 SYDVKM. V lost 5 bases and J lost 6, with 8 bases in between. The CDR3 is 11 amino acids. CDR3 DNA sequence: TGTGCCAGCAGTCCGGGGGTCGAGCAGTACTTC. Residues: CASSPGVEQYF.

The chain links TRBV9 to TRBJ2-1; perhaps TRBD2 as D (6 bases). Germline assignment: CDR1 SGDLS and CDR2 YYNGEE. V lost 1 base and J lost 0, with 11 bases in between. This CDR3 region has 16 residues. CDR3 bases: TGTGCCAGCAGCGTACCTAAGCGGGCCTCCTACAATGAGCAGTTCTTC. Its translation: CASSVPKRASYNEQFF.

DNA of the CDR3: TGTGCCAGCAGTTTCCGCCCTTACGGGGGCTCCTACGAGCAGTACTTC. Its translation is CASSFRPYGGSYEQYF. The gene calls are TRBV28 and TRBJ2-7, with D possibly being TRBD2 (6 bases). Trimming stripped 3 bases from V and 0 bases from J, with 15 bases between. The germline gives CDR1 MDHEN, CDR2 SYDVKM. The CDR3 length is 16 residues.

The sample holds one count of this clone. This chain connects TRBV19 to TRBJ2-1; TRBD1 matches 9 bases. V dropped 5 bases and J dropped 1; count of bases not matched to a gene: 3. Per germline, CDR1 LNHDA and CDR2 SQIVND (reference sequence). This CDR3 spans 15 amino acids. The CDR3 is CASSSGQGSYNEQFF. The CDR3 nucleotides read TGTGCCAGTAGTTCGGGACAGGGTTCCTACAATGAGCAGTTCTTC. Full variable domain (missing parts from reference TRBV19 and TRBJ2-1): DGGITQSPKYLFRKEGQNVTLSCEQNLNHDAMYWYRQDPGQGLRLIYYSQIVNDFQKGDIAEGYSVSREKKESFPLTVTSAQKNPTAFYLCASSSGQGSYNEQFFGPGTRLTVL.

The chain links TRBV27 to TRBJ2-7; D might be TRBD1 (6 bases). Germline V gives CDR1 MNHEY, CDR2 SMNVEV (reference sequence). The ends were cut back, 4 bases at V and 2 bases at J, with 24 bases in the middle. The CDR3 is 18 residues long. The CDR3 nucleotides read TGTGCCAGCAGTTCCTACGGTGGGACACGCGACCTAACCTACGAGCAGTACTTC. It codes for CASSSYGGTRDLTYEQYF.

Comments on this clone: Other DNA sequences of this sample code for an identical CDR3. The chain uses TRBV28 and TRBJ2-1; D call uncertain. This CDR3 contains 13 residues. The germline V gene has CDR1 MDHEN and CDR2 SYDVKM. Deletions cut 2 bases from V and 6 bases from J, with 8 bases between. CDR3 residues: CASSLTTGNEQFF. The DNA of the CDR3 is TGTGCCAGCAGTTTAACCACCGGCAATGAGCAGTTCTTC.